This is a list of T cell receptor beta chains from one sample in a study of PD-1 blockade in classical Hodgkin lymphoma. Sequencing used immunoSEQ multiplex PCR; TCRdb keeps in-frame clones, though not all of them. The sample shows tens of thousands of clones, 60% to 75% of them seen only once. Sequences were derived from peripheral blood mononuclear cells (PBMCs), sampled before the fourth cycle of nivolumab. Receptor source: a human donor with classical Hodgkin lymphoma. Both conserved end residues are part of each CDR3. A D gene is named only where the DNA matches it firmly. Not every row has a clone size; where given, it reads once, few, many or a size class.

>11|-|TRBJ2-2|-|TRBV6-5
CATQAAGELFF
TGTGCCACACAGGCGGCCGGGGAGCTGTTTTTT
>14|-|TRBJ2-5|-|TRBV19
CASRGWGGPETQYF
TGTGCCAGTAGGGGATGGGGTGGGCCAGAGACCCAGTACTTC
>15|-|TRBJ2-3|few|TRBV9
CASSPLLTSTDTQYF
TGTGCCAGCAGCCCCCTCCTGACCAGCACAGATACGCAGTATTTT
>14|TRBD1|TRBJ2-3|-|TRBV19
CASSMGQGANTQYF
TGTGCCAGTAGTATGGGACAGGGAGCGAATACGCAGTATTTT
>14|TRBD2|TRBJ2-7|-|TRBV10-3
CAISSSGTAYEQYF
TGTGCCATCAGTTCTAGCGGGACCGCCTACGAGCAGTACTTC
>15|-|TRBJ1-3|-|TRBV6-5
CASSYPRASGNTIYF
TGTGCCAGCAGTTACCCCAGGGCCTCTGGAAACACCATATATTTT
>15|-|TRBJ1-5|-|TRBV5-6
CASSLGGAWNQPQHF
TGTGCCAGCAGCTTGGGGGGCGCTTGGAATCAGCCCCAGCATTTT
>14|TRBD2|TRBJ2-7|-|TRBV28
CASKTSGAVYEQYF
TGTGCCAGCAAGACTAGCGGGGCGGTTTACGAGCAGTACTTC
>15|-|TRBJ2-1|-|TRBV7-9
CASSPGTSVVDEQFF
TGTGCCAGCAGCCCTGGGACCTCCGTGGTCGATGAGCAGTTCTTC
>14|TRBD2|TRBJ2-2|-|TRBV27
CASSSWGGNRELFF
TGTGCCAGCAGTTCTTGGGGGGGAAACCGGGAGCTGTTTTTT
>14|-|TRBJ1-2|-|TRBV2
CASISGTGSYGYTF
TGTGCCAGCATTTCCGGAACAGGCTCCTATGGCTACACCTTC
>12|-|TRBJ1-5|few|TRBV30
CAWGSANQPQHF
TGTGCCTGGGGTTCGGCAAATCAGCCCCAGCATTTT
>12|TRBD1|TRBJ2-4|-|TRBV30
CAWSRQGGIQYF
TGTGCCTGGAGCAGACAGGGGGGCATTCAGTACTTC
>16|-|TRBJ2-2|once|TRBV28
CAHRGAGVGPTGELFF
TGTGCCCACCGAGGGGCAGGGGTCGGTCCCACCGGGGAGCTGTTTTTT
>16|TRBD1|TRBJ2-5|-|TRBV5-4
CASSLGAGGPQETQYF
TGTGCCAGCAGCTTGGGAGCAGGGGGCCCCCAAGAGACCCAGTACTTC
>13|TRBD2|TRBJ2-7|-|TRBV11-1
CASSLRLAGEQYF
TGTGCCAGCAGCCTCAGACTAGCGGGTGAGCAGTACTTC
>17|-|TRBJ2-5|once|TRBV5-8
CASSLSGARVIQETQYF
TGTGCCAGCAGCTTGTCGGGGGCCAGAGTTATACAAGAGACCCAGTACTTC
>15|TRBD1|TRBJ2-3|-|TRBV28
CASRQEDRGRNTQYF
TGTGCCAGCAGACAAGAGGACAGGGGGAGGAATACGCAGTATTTT
>14|-|TRBJ2-2|-|TRBV7-2
CASSLTGTTGELFF
TGTGCCAGCAGCTTAACAGGGACCACCGGGGAGCTGTTTTTT
>13|-|TRBJ2-2|-|TRBV7-9
CASSHERTGELFF
TGTGCCAGCAGCCATGAGCGAACCGGGGAGCTGTTTTTT
>12|-|TRBJ2-7|-|TRBV6-5
CASSTSFSEQYF
TGTGCCAGCAGTACGAGCTTTTCCGAGCAGTACTTC
>14|-|TRBJ2-3|-|TRBV5-1
CASSGRVNTDTQYF
TGCGCCAGCAGCGGCCGGGTCAACACAGATACGCAGTATTTT
>12|-|TRBJ2-5|-|TRBV19
CASSFLGETQYF
TGTGCCAGTAGTTTCCTTGGAGAGACCCAGTACTTC
>19|-|TRBJ1-5|-|TRBV2
CASSEVAQQGVEGNQPQHF
TGTGCCAGCAGTGAAGTAGCTCAACAGGGCGTGGAAGGCAATCAGCCCCAGCATTTT
>15|-|TRBJ2-3|-|TRBV2
CASSELQGSTDTQYF
TGTGCCAGCAGTGAATTGCAGGGGAGCACAGATACGCAGTATTTT
>15|TRBD2|TRBJ2-3|few|TRBV9
CASSLGLAGVYTQYF
TGTGCCAGCAGCCTGGGACTAGCGGGAGTATATACGCAGTATTTT
>12|-|TRBJ1-1|-|TRBV5-1
CASSLGRGEAFF
TGCGCCAGCAGCTTGGGAAGGGGTGAAGCTTTCTTT
>17|-|TRBJ2-1|-|TRBV28
CASSLWTASASSNEQFF
TGTGCCAGCAGTTTATGGACCGCTAGCGCGTCCAGCAATGAGCAGTTCTTC
>15|-|TRBJ1-6|-|TRBV4-1
CASSQPQSGLPPLHF
TGCGCCAGCAGCCAACCACAATCGGGACTTCCACCCCTCCACTTT
>16|TRBD1|TRBJ2-2|-|TRBV9
CASSSPGQGTTGELFF
TGTGCCAGCAGCTCACCGGGACAGGGGACCACCGGGGAGCTGTTTTTT
>15|-|TRBJ1-4|few|TRBV18
CASSPMGFSNEKLFF
TGTGCCAGCTCACCAATGGGCTTTTCTAATGAAAAACTGTTTTTT
>15|TRBD1|TRBJ2-1|-|TRBV28
CASSRTGSEYNEQFF
TGTGCCAGCAGTCGGACAGGATCCGAATACAATGAGCAGTTCTTC
>13|-|TRBJ1-2|medium-sized|TRBV4-3
CASSQERDGGYTF
TGCGCCAGCAGCCAAGAACGAGACGGTGGCTACACCTTC
>14|-|TRBJ2-1|-|TRBV6-4
CASSDETDYNEQFF
TGTGCCAGCAGTGATGAGACAGACTACAATGAGCAGTTCTTC
>13|-|TRBJ2-5|few|TRBV5-4
CASSLNRVETQYF
TGTGCCAGCAGCTTAAACAGGGTAGAGACCCAGTACTTC
>14|-|TRBJ2-5|-|TRBV5-1
CASSLARQKETQYF
TGCGCCAGCAGCTTGGCCCGTCAGAAAGAGACCCAGTACTTC
>16|TRBD2|TRBJ2-1|-|TRBV7-6
CASSLPGRGVYNEQFF
TGTGCCAGCAGTCTCCCGGGACGGGGGGTGTACAATGAGCAGTTCTTC
>13|-|TRBJ1-1|-|TRBV10-3
CAATGHLNTEAFF
TGTGCCGCCACGGGGCATTTGAACACTGAAGCTTTCTTT
>14|-|TRBJ1-5|-|TRBV7-2
CASSHGQPNQPQHF
TGTGCCAGCAGCCACGGACAGCCCAATCAGCCCCAGCATTTT
>17|TRBD2|TRBJ2-7|-|TRBV7-3
CASSLGRPGLAGYEQYF
TGTGCCAGCAGCTTAGGGAGACCGGGACTAGCGGGATACGAGCAGTACTTC
>15|-|TRBJ2-5|once|TRBV7-2
CASSPQGGGPETQYF
TGTGCCAGCAGCCCCCAAGGGGGGGGGCCAGAGACCCAGTACTTC
>16|-|TRBJ2-2|-|TRBV18
CASSPRRDQNTGELFF
TGTGCCAGCTCACCAAGGAGGGACCAAAACACCGGGGAGCTGTTTTTT
>16|TRBD2|TRBJ2-5|-|TRBV9
CASSVGSGGAGETQYF
TGTGCCAGCAGCGTAGGCAGCGGGGGGGCTGGTGAGACCCAGTACTTC
>11|-|TRBJ1-1|-|TRBV28
CASTRGYEAFF
TGTGCCAGCACAAGGGGTTATGAAGCTTTCTTT
>14|TRBD2|TRBJ2-3|-|TRBV18
CASSPRLAGDTQYF
TGTGCCAGCTCACCACGACTAGCGGGAGATACGCAGTATTTT
>14|-|TRBJ1-6|-|TRBV15
CATSRVIGNSPLHF
TGTGCCACCAGCAGAGTGATCGGGAATTCACCCCTCCACTTT
>16|-|TRBJ2-3|few|TRBV28
CASSLGVFGGTDTQYF
TGTGCCAGCAGTTTGGGTGTGTTTGGGGGCACAGATACGCAGTATTTT
>13|-|TRBJ2-5|-|TRBV7-3
CASSLMSQETQYF
TGTGCCAGCAGCTTAATGTCACAAGAGACCCAGTACTTC
>16|TRBD1|TRBJ1-5|once|TRBV28
CASSPAGTGLVQPQHF
TGTGCCAGCAGTCCGGCGGGGACAGGTCTAGTCCAGCCCCAGCATTTT
>15|TRBD2|TRBJ2-1|-|TRBV5-1
CASSLASGAYNEQFF
TGCGCCAGCAGCTTGGCTAGCGGGGCTTACAATGAGCAGTTCTTC
>14|TRBD2|TRBJ2-7|-|TRBV7-2
CASSWTSGSYEQYF
TGTGCCAGCAGCTGGACTAGCGGGTCTTACGAGCAGTACTTC
>14|-|TRBJ2-6|-|TRBV29-1
CKRGYSSGANVLTF
TGTAAGCGTGGGTACAGCTCTGGGGCCAACGTCCTGACTTTC
>16|-|TRBJ2-5|-|TRBV6-6
CASSIRGGGGGETQYF
TGTGCCAGCAGTATCCGAGGGGGGGGCGGTGGAGAGACCCAGTACTTC
>14|-|TRBJ2-7|-|TRBV2
CASSDREFTYEQYF
TGTGCCAGCAGTGACAGGGAATTTACCTACGAGCAGTACTTC
>19|TRBD2|TRBJ2-3|-|TRBV9
CASSVAEGSGRASTDTQYF
TGTGCCAGCAGCGTAGCCGAGGGGAGCGGGAGGGCTTCCACAGATACGCAGTATTTT
>15|-|TRBJ1-5|-|TRBV4-2
CASSPGGGVNQPQHF
TGTGCCAGCAGCCCTGGGGGGGGAGTTAATCAGCCCCAGCATTTT
>15|-|TRBJ1-3|-|TRBV9
CASSDGGAPGNTIYF
TGTGCCAGCAGCGACGGAGGGGCACCCGGAAACACCATATATTTT